The TCR beta chain under discussion was sequenced for a study of graft-versus-host responses after intestinal transplantation (dated by TCRdb to the early 2020s). Broadly, across the study: Recipients received multivisceral, liver-intestinal, or isolated intestinal transplants. All recipients received anti-thymocyte globulin induction followed by maintenance tacrolimus and steroids for 3 to 4 years. Graft-versus-host and host-versus-graft alloreactive T cell clones were tracked in the graft, circulation and bone marrow after intestinal transplantation using bulk TCR-beta CDR3 sequencing. Alloreactive clones were identified by sequencing pre-transplant mixed lymphocyte reaction products and comparing these products with unstimulated pre-transplant donor and recipient T cells. A cohort of 24 intestinal transplant recipients, including one retransplant, was enrolled, and 3 patients lacking pretransplant specimens were excluded. Donor T cell macrochimerism was defined as a peak of at least 4% donor T cells among recipient peripheral blood mononuclear cells. Samples from three later patients were sequenced in-house on an Illumina MiSeq with MiXCR processing rather than by the commercial service.

With regard to this clone: Its antigen remains unidentified. There are no base qualities to consult, and no much larger clone falls within one base.

Results and caveats for the whole study, not just this receptor: The conclusions were limited by the relatively low number and heterogeneity of the intestinal transplant patients. High GvH to HvG T cell clonal ratios were observed in the allografts of patients with donor T cell macrochimerism. GvH clones turned up in recipient bone marrow, with some appearing earlier in ileal mucosa or blood, a pattern consistent with an intestinal mucosal origin. Peak levels of circulating GvH clones were associated with declines in HvG clones early after transplant.

V drops 1 base and J drops 7 bases, leaving 5 bases in between. The CDR3 covers 12 residues, taking in both the cysteine and the phenylalanine. CDR3 DNA only is kept here, 36 bases in frame from base 1. Via the germline V gene, CDR1 is SGHAT and CDR2 FQNNGV. The library was made by the immunoSEQ multiplex PCR assay. In most patients, genomic DNA was isolated using the Qiagen DNeasy Blood and Tissue Kit and sent frozen to Adaptive Biotechnologies for TCR sequencing. High-throughput TCR-beta CDR3 sequencing of genomic DNA from most patients was performed by Adaptive Biotechnologies. The original pipeline was this. Adaptive's ImmunoSEQ software was the source of the TCR sequencing data for 15 to 20 patients, while three other patients were processed with MiXCR and VDJtools. To correct CD4 versus CD8 sorting errors, sequences present in both subsets at a frequency ratio below 5:1 were removed. CDR3 nucleotide sequences shared between donor and recipient were removed because the origin of such sequences could not be assigned. At least 2-fold expansion over unstimulated cells and a minimum CFSE-low frequency of 0.002% (template counts) or 0.001% (read counts) were required for clones to be classified as alloreactive. Clones were considered mappable if detected in sequenced pre-transplant spleen, lymph node, or MLR CFSE-low populations of the donor or recipient. The cumulative frequency of alloreactive clones was calculated as a percentage of all sequences, weighted by copy number. In TCRdb, the immuneACCESS table is reduced to in-frame sequences with V and J assigned. These tables do not hold every clone; where another copy was compared, an unresolved V gene accounts for under half, and the others remain unexplained. Clone size and the V and J calls come from that table; the DNA yielded D and trimming. For this sample the table gives more than 100,000 clones, of which 85% to 95% were detected only once. Roughly 3.5% of the sample belongs to the ten largest clones.

The time point label of this sample denotes: cells obtained before transplantation from donor or recipient. CD3+CD4+ and CD3+CD8+ populations were FACS-sorted from unstimulated pre-transplant donor and recipient cells taken from spleen or lymph nodes. This TCR was sampled from a human donor who received an intestinal transplant. The chain is encoded by TRBV11-2 joined to TRBJ2-1; no D gene is confidently identified. The sample was unstimulated CD8+ T cells sorted from spleen or lymph node cells, taken before intestinal transplant. The CDR3 corresponds to CASSLGLNEQFF. The DNA reads as follows: TGTGCCAGCAGCTTAGGGCTGAATGAGCAGTTCTTC.